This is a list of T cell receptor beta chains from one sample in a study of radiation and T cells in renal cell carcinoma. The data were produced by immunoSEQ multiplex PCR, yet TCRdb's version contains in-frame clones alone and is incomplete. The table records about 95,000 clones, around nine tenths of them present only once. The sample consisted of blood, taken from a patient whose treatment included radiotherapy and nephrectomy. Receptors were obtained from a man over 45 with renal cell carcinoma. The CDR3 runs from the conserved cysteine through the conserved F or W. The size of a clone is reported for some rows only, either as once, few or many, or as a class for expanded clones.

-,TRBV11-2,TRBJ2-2,CASSPRSGGDTGELFF
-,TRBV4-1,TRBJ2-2,CASSQEPWTSGNTGELFF
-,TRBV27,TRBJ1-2,CASSLRQGANYGYTF
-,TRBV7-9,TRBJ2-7,CASSRSGGRTDEQYF
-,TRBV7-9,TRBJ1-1,CATIGPSMNTEAFF
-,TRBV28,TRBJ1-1,CASSIGTAMNTEAFF
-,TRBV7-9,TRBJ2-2,CASSPPGSGRDTGELFF
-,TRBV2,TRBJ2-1,CASSDRGNEQFF
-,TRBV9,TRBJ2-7,CASSAGQGYDEQYF
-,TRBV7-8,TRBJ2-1,CASSLVGTGSYNEQFF
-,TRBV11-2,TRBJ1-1,CASSSGFNTEAFF
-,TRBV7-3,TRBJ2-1,CASSLALDGYNEQFF
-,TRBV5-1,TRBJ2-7,CASSWAGRGSTYEQYF
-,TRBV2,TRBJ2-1,CASRLGLAGAWGEQFF
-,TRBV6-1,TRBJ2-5,CASSEARPPRRETQYF
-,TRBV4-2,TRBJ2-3,CASSQDDGTLPTDTQYF
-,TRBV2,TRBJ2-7,CASTGTAEFYEQYF
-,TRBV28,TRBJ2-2,CASSPQGANTGELFF
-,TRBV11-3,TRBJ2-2,CASTGTGGGRSNTGELFF
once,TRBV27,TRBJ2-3,CASSLIGGRTDTQYF
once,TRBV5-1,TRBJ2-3,CASSLGGEGDTQYF
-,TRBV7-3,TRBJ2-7,CASSLTPMAPYEQYF
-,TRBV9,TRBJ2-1,CASSPQKGRTTYNEQFF
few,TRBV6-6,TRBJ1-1,CASRLQGNTEAFF
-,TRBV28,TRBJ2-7,CASRVTGNEQYF
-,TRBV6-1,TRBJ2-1,CATKTGYIDNEQFF
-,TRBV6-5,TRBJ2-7,CASGPQQTYEQYF
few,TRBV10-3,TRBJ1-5,CASGAGSNQPQHF
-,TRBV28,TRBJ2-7,CASSLRGGPYEQYF
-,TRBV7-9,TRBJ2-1,CASSLLVAGGPNEQFF
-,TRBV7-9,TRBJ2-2,CASRPAGAGELFF
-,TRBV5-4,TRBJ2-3,CASSRGTSGTDDTQYF
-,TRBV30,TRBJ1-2,CAWSVTMGGGYTF
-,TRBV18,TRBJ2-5,CASSDDAGTQYF
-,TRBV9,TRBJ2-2,CASSLSTGELFF
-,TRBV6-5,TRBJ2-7,CASSYSGPIYEQYF
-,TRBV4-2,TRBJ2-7,CASSQAASDITYEQYF
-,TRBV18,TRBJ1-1,CASSPGTGNTEAFF
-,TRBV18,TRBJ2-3,CASSSIAGGNLGTDTQYF
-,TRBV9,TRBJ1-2,CASSVALNEMDRARYGYTF
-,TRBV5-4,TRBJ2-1,CASSPGTSGTGGQFF
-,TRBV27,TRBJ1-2,CASSQNGQGSFNYGYTF
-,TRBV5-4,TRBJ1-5,CASSFMGVGEDQPQHF
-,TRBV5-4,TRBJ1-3,CASSPNIDTGNTIYF
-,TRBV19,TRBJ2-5,CASSTVGRAGETQYF
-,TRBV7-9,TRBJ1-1,CASSLGRGVNTEAFF
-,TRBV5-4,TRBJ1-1,CASSAPTEIAEAFF
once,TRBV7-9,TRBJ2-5,CASSTGQRETQYF
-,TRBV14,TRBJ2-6,CASSQDQAGANVLTF
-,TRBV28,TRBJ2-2,CASRGQQGAFAGELFF
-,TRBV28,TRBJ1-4,CASSRQFNEKLFF
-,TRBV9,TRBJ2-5,CASSPRGEEETQYF
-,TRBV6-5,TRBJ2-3,CASSSSGLRFF
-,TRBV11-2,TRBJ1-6,CASSPRFRGTENSPLHF
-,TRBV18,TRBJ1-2,CASSPDTRQGYTF
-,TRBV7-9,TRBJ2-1,CASSHSGGAYNEQFF
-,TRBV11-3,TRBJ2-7,CASSPSGTGGYEQYF
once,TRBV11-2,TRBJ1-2,CASSLDRDGYTF
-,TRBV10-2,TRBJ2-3,CASRLAGVVDTQYF
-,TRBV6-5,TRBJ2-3,CASSSMGGGADTQYF